The source of this T cell receptor beta chain is a study of blood T cell repertoires in COVID-19. Whole-study context: Collection of acute and convalescent COVID-19 samples took place in the United States, Italy and Spain. PBMCs, B-cell-depleted T cells, or T cells were the source of the cDNA or gDNA that made up the material.

This clone has only one observation. At one of its ends the junction is not consistent with the germline gene, which may arise from a read error. As handled by the study authors: Estimation of nucleated cell counts relied on the amplification of reference gene primers. TCRdb keeps only in-frame clones here, not all; method: immunoSEQ multiplex PCR. V and J calls and clone size are given by that table; D and trimming were obtained from the DNA. The table has a few hundred thousand clones, 85% seen once. Germline CDR1 reads MNHNY; CDR2 reads SVGAGI (reference sequence). The CDR3 length is 14 residues. The V and J genes are TRBV6-6 and TRBJ2-7; TRBD2 matches 16 bases. This sequence was found in a man between 50 and 59 years old with active or convalescent COVID-19. Sample: peripheral blood. The CDR3 protein is CASSYFGTSGRADF. Here the CDR3 DNA reads TGTGCCAGCAGTTACTTCGGGACTAGCGGGAGGGCGGACTTC.